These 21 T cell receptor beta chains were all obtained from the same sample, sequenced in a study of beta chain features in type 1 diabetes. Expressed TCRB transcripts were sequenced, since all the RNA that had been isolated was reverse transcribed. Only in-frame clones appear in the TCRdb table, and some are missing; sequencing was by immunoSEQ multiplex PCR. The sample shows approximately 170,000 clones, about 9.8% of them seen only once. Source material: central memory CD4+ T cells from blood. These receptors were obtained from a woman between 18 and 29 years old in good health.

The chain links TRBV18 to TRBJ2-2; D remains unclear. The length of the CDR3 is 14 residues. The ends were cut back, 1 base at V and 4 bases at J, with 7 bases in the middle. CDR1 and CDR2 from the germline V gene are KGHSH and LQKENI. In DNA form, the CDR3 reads TGTGCCAGCTCACCACAAAAGAGCACCGGGGAGCTGTTTTTT. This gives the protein CASSPQKSTGELFF.

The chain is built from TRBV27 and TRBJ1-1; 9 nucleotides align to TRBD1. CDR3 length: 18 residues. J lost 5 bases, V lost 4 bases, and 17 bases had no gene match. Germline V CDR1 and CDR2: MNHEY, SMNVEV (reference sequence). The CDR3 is CASSSILPGQGGGTEAFF. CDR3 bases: TGTGCCAGCAGTTCTATCCTACCGGGACAGGGCGGAGGAACTGAAGCTTTCTTT.

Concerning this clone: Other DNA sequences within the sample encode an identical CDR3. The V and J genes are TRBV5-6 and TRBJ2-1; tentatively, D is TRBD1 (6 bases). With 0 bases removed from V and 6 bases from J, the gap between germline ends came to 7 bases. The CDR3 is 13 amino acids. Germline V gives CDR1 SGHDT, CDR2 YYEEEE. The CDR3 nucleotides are TGTGCCAGCAGCTTGGACAGGGTCAATGAGCAGTTCTTC. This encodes CASSLDRVNEQFF.

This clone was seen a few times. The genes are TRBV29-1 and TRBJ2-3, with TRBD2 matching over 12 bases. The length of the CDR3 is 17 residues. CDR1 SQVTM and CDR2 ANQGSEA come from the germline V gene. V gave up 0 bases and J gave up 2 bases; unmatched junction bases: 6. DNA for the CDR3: TGCAGCGTTGAAGATCGACTAGCGGGGGACTACACAGATACGCAGTATTTT. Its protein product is CSVEDRLAGDYTDTQYF.

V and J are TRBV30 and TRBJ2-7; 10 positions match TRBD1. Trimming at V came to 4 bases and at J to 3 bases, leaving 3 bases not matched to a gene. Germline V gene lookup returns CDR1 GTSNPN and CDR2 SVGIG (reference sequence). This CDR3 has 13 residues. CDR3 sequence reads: CAWKGQGNYEQYF. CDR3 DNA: TGTGCCTGGAAGGGACAGGGGAACTACGAGCAGTACTTC.

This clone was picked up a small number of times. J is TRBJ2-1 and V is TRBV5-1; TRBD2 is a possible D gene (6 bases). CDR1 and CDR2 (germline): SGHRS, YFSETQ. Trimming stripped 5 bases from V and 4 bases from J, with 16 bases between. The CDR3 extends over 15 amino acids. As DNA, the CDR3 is TGCGCCAGCAGGGTAGCGGAGAGATTATACAATGAGCAGTTCTTC. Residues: CASRVAERLYNEQFF.

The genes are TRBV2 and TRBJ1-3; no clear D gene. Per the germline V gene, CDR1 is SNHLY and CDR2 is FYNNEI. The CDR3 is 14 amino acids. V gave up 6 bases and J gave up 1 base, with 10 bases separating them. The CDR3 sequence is CASRRVLSGNTIYF. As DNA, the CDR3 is TGTGCCAGCAGGAGGGTTCTGTCTGGAAACACCATATATTTT. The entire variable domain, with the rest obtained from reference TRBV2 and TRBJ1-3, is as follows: EPEVTQTPSHQVTQMGQEVILRCVPISNHLYFYWYRQILGQKVEFLVSFYNNEISEKSEIFDDQFSVERPDGSNFTLKIRSTKLEDSAMYFCASRRVLSGNTIYFGEGSWLTVV.

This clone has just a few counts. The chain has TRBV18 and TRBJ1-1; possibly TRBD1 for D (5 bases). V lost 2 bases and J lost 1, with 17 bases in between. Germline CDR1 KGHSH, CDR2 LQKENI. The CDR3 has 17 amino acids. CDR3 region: CASSPRIIRDSNTEAFF. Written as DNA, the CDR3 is TGTGCCAGCTCACCAAGGATTATCAGGGACTCGAACACTGAAGCTTTCTTT.

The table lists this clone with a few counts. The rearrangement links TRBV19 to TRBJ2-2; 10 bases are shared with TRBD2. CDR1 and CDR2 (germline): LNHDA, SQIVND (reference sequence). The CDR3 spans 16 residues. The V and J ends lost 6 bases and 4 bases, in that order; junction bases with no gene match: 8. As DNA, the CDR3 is TGTGCCAGTAGCCTTCCTAGCGGGAGCGGCACCGGGGAGCTGTTTTTT. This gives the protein CASSLPSGSGTGELFF.

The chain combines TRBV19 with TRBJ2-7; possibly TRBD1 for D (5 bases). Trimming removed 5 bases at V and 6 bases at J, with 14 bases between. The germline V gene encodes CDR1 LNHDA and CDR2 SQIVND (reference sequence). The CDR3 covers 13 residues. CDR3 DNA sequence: TGTGCCAGTAGTGACGGCAGGGCAGGCGAGCAGTACTTC. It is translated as CASSDGRAGEQYF.

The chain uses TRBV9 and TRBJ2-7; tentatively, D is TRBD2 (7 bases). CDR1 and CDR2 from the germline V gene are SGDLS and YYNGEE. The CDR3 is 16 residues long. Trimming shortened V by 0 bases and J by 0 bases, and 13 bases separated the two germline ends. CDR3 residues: CASSVAGGPPSYEQYF. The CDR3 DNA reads TGTGCCAGCAGCGTAGCCGGGGGGCCACCCTCCTACGAGCAGTACTTC.

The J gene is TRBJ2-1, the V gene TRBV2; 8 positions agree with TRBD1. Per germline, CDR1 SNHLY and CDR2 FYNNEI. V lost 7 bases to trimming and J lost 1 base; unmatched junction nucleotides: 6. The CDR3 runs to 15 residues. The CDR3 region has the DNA TGTGCCAGCACCCCCGACAGGGGATCCTACAATGAGCAGTTCTTC. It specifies CASTPDRGSYNEQFF.

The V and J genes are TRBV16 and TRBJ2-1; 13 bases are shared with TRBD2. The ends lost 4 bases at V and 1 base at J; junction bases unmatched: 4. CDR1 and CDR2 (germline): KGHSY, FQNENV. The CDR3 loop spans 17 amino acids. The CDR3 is CASSRGTSGDSYNEQFF. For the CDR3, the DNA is TGTGCCAGCAGCCGCGGGACTAGCGGGGATTCCTACAATGAGCAGTTCTTC.

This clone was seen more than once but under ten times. The CDR3 reads CASSLGQGSYNEQFF. The CDR3 DNA follows: TGTGCCAGCAGCTTGGGCCAGGGAAGCTACAATGAGCAGTTCTTC. V and J are TRBV5-4 and TRBJ2-1, with a weak D call TRBD1 (5 bases). This CDR3 is built from 15 residues. V was clipped by 0 bases and J by 3 bases, with 10 bases between them. From germline, CDR1 is SGHNT and CDR2 YYREEE (reference sequence).

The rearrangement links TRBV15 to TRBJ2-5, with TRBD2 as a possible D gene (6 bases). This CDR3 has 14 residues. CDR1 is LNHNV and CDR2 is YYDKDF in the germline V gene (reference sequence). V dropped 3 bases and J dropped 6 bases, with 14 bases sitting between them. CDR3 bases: TGTGCCACCAGCAGGCCGGGACTCCTTAAGACCCAGTACTTC. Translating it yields CATSRPGLLKTQYF.

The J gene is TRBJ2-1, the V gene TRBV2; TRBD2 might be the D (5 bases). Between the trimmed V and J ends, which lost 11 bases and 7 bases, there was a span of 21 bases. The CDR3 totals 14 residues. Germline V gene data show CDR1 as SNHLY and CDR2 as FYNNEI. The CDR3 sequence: CASNRGIAPNEQFF. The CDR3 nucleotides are TGTGCCTCCAACCGGGGAATAGCGCCGAATGAGCAGTTCTTC.

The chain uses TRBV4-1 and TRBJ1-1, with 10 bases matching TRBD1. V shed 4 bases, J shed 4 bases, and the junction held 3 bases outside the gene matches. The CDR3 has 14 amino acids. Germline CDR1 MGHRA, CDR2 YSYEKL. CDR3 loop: CASSRDRGGTEAFF. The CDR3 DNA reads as TGCGCCAGCAGCCGGGACAGGGGCGGCACTGAAGCTTTCTTT.

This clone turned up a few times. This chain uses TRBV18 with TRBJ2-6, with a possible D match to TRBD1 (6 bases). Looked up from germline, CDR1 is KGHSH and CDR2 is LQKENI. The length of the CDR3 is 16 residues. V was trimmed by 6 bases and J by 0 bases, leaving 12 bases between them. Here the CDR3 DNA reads TGTGCCAGCTCCCAAGGACAGCTCTCTGGGGCCAACGTCCTGACTTTC. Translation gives CASSQGQLSGANVLTF.

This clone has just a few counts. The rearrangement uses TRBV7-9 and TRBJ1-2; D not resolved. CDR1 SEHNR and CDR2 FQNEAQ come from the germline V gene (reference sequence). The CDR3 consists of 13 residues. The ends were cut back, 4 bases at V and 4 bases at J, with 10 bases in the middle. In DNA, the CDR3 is TGTGCCAGCAGCTCCGATAACACCTATGGCTACACCTTC. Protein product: CASSSDNTYGYTF.

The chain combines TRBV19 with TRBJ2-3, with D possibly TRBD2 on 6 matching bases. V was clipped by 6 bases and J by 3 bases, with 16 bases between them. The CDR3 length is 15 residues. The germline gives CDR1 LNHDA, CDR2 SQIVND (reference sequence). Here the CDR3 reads CASSWGPGGTDTQYF. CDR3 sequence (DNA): TGTGCCAGTAGCTGGGGACCCGGAGGGACAGATACGCAGTATTTT.

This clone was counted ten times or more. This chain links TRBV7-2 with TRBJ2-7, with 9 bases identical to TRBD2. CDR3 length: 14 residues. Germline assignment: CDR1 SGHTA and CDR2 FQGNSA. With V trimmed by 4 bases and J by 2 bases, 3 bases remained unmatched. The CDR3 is CASSYLAGPYEQYF. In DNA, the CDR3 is TGTGCCAGCAGCTACCTAGCGGGACCCTACGAGCAGTACTTC. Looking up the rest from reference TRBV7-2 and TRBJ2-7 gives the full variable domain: GAGVSQSPSNKVTEKGKDVELRCDPISGHTALYWYRQSLGQGLEFLIYFQGNSAPDKSGLPSDRFSAERTGGSVSTLTIQRTQQEDSAVYLCASSYLAGPYEQYFGPGTRLTVT.